This T cell receptor beta chain emerged from a study of cytomegalovirus exposure and HLA in healthy donors. Study-level points and caveats: It was likely that a cluster of highly shared sequence variants was a sequencing artifact.

The study ran its PCR with 60 Vbeta and 13 Jbeta primers. Using immunoSEQ multiplex PCR, the repertoire was profiled, and TCRdb retains in-frame clones only, with some absent. This sample yields roughly 130,000 clones, of which about 80% are seen a single time; 2.5% to 3% belongs to the top ten. Germline loops: CDR1 SGHRS, CDR2 YFSETQ. The CDR3 extends over 20 amino acids. In the case of this clone: Its target is not known. A junction end diverges from the germline sequence, so it may reflect a read error.

Each donor was healthy, and each was a bone marrow donor. The sequence was collected from a man aged 25-45 years in good health and CMV-seronegative. Sequenced sample: PBMCs. This chain uses TRBV5-1 with TRBJ2-6, with 10 bases aligning to TRBD2. The CDR3 DNA follows: TGCGCCAGCAGCCGGGACGCGGTAAGGGTAGCGGGAGGTGGGGCCAACGTCCTGCCTTTC. Translating gives CASSRDAVRVAGGGANVLPF. The whole variable domain, remainder taken from reference TRBV5-1 and TRBJ2-6, is KAGVTQTPRYLIKTRGQQVTLSCSPISGHRSVSWYQQTPGQGLQFLFEYFSETQRNKGNFPGRFSGRQFSNSRSEMNVSTLELGDSALYLCASSRDAVRVAGGGANVLPFGAGSRLTVL.